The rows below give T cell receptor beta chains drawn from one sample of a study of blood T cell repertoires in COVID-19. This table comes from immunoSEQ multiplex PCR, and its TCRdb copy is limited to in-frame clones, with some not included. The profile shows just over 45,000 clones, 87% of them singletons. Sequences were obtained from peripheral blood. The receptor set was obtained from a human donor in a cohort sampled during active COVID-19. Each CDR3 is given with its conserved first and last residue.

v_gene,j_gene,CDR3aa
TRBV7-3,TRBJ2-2,CASSFLANTGELFF
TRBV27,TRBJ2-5,CASSHGGKETQYF
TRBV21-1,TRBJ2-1,CASVPRGRGEQFF
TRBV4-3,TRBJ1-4,CASSQGTQVIEKLFF
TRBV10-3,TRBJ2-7,CAISEYTSGEQYF
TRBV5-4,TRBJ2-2,CASSLAYTGELFF
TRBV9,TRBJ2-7,CASSVDLALGYEQYF
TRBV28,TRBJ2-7,CASSFAGSKPSYEQYF
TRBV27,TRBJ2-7,CASSSGRRYEQYF
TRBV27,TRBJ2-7,CASRRSTGGSYEQYF
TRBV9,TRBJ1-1,CASSVDGGRTEAFF
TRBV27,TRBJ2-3,CASSLGYGGLAATDTQYF
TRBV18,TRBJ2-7,CASSPPNSEQYF
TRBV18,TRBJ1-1,CASSPTGTGGTEAFF
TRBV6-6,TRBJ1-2,CASSPGQTIYGYTF
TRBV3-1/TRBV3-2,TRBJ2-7,CASSQGLAGVGTEQYF
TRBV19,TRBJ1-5,CASSIVQGLDQPQHF
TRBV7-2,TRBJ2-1,CASSLSAASRYNEQFF
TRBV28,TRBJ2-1,CASSPRQYNEQFF
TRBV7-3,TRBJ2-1,CASSLGLRGTYNEQFF
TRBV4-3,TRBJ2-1,CASSQDGTSGYLGNEQFF
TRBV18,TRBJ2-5,CASSLLLADQETQYF
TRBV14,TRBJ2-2,CASSQGLYGGRANTGELFF
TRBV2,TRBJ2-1,CASSGLAGLDEQFF
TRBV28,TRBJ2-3,CASSQNLADTQYF
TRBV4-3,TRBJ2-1,CASSQVGASGKGGQFF
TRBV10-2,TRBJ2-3,CASRLAAYTDTQYF
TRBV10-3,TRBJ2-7,CASRTGGVRDEQYF